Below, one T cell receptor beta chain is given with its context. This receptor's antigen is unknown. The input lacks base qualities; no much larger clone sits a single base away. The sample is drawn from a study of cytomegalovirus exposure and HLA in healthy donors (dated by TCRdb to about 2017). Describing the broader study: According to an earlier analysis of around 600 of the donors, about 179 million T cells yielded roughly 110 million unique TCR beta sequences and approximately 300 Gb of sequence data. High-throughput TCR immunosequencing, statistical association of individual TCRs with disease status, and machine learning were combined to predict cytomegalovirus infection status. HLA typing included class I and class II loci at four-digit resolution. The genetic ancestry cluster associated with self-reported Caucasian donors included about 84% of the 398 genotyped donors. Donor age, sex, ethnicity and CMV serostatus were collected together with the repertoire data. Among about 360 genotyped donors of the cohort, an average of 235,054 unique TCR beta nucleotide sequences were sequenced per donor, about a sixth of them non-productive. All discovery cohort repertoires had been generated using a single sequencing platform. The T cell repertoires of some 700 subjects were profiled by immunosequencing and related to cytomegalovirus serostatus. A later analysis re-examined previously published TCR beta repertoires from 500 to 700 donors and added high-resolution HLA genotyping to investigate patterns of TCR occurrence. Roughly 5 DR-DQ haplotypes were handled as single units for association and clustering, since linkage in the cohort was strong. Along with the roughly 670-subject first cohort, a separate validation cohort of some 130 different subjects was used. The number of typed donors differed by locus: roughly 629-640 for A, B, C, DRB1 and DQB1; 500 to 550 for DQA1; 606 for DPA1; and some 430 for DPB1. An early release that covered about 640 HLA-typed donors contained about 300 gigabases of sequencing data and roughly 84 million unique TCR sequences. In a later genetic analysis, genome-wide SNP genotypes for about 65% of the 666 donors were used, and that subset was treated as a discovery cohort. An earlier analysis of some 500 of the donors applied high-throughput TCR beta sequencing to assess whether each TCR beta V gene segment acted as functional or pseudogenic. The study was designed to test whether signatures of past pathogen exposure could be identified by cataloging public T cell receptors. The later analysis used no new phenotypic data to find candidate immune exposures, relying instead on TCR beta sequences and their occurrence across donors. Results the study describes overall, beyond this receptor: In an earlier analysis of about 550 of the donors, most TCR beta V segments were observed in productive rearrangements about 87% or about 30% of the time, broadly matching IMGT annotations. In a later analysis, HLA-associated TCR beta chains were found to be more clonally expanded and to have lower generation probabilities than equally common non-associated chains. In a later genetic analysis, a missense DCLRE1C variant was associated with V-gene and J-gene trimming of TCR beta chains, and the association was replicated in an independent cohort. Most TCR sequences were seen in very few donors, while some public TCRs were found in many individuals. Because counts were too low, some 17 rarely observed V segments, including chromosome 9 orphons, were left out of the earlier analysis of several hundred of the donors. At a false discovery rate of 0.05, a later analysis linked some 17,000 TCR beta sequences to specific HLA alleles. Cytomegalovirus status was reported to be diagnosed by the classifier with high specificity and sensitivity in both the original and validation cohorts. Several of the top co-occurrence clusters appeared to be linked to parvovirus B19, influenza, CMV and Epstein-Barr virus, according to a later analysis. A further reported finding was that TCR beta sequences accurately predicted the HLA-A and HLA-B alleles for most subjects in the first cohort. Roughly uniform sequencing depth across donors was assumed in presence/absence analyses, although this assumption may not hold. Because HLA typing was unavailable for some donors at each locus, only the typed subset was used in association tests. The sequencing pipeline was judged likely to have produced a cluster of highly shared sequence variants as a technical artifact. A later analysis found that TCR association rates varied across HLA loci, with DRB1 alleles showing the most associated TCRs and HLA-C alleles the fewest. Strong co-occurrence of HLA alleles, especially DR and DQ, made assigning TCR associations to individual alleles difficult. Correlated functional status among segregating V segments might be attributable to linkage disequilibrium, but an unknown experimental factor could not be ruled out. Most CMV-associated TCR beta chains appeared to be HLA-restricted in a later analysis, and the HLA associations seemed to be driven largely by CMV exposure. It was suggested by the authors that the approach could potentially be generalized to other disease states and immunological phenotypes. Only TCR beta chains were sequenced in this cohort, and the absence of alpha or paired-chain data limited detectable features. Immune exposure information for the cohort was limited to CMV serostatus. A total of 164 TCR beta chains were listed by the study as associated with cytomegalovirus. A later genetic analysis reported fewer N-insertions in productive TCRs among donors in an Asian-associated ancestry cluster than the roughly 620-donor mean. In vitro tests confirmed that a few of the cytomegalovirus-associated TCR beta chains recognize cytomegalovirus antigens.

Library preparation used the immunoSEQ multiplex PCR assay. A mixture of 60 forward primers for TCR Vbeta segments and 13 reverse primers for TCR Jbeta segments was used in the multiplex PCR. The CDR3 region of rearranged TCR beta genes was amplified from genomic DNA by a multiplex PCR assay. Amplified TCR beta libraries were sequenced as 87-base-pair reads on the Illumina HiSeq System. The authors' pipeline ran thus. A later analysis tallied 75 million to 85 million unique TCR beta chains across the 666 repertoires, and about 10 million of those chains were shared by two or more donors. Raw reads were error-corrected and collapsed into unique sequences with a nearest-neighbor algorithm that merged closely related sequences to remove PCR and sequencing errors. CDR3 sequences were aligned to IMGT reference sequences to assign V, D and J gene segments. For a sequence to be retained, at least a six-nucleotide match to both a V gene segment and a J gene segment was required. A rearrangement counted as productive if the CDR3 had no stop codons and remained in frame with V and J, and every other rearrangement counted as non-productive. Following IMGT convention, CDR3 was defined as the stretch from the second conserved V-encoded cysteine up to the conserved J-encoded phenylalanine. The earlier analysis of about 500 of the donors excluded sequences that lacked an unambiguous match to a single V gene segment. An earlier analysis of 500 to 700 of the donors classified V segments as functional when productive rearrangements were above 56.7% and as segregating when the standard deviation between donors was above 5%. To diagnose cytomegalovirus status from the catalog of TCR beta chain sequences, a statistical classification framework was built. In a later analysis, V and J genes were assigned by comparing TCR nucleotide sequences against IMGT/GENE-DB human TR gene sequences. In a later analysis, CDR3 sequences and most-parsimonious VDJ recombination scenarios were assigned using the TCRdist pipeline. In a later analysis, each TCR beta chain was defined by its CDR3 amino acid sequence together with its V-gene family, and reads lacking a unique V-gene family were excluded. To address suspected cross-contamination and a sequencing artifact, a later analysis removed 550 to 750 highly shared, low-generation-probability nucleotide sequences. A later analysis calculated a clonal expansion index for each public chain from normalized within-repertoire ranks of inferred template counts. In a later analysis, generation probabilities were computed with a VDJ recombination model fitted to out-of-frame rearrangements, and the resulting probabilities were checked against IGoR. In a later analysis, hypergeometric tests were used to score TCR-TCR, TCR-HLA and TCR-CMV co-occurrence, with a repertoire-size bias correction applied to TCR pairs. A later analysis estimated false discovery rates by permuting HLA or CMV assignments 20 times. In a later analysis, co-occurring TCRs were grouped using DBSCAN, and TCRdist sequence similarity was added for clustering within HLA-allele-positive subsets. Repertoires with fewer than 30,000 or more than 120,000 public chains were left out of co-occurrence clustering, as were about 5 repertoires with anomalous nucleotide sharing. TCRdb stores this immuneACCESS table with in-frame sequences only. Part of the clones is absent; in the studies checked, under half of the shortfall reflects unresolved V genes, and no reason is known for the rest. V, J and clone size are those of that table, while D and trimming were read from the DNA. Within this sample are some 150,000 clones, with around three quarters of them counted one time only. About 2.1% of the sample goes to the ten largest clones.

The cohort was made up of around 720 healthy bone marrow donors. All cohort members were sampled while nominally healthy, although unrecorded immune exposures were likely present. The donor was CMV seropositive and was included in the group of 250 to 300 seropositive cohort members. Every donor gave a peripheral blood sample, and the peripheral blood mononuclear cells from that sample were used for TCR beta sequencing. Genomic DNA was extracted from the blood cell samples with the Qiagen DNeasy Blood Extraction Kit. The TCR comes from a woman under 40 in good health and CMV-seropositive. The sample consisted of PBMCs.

The CDR3: CASTRATLEKLFF. At the DNA level, the sequence is TGTGCCAGCACTCGCGCCACGCTTGAAAAACTGTTTTTT. The chain uses TRBV7-9 and TRBJ1-4, with the D gene uncertain. A distance of 13 bases separates the germline ends of V and J, which lose 7 bases and 7 bases respectively. Counted from cysteine to phenylalanine, this CDR3 has 13 amino acids. Of the read, only the CDR3 DNA is kept; its 39 bases are in frame from base 1. Sequences SEHNR (CDR1) and FQNEAQ (CDR2) are obtained from the germline V gene (reference sequence).